This T cell receptor (beta chain) emerged from a study of blood T cell repertoires in COVID-19. Study overall: The United States, Italy and Spain provided the acute and convalescent COVID-19 samples. Sources were T cells, B-cell-depleted T cells, or PBMCs; the material itself was cDNA or gDNA.

The CDR3 is 15 residues long. Trimming took 4 bases from V and 5 from J; bases not matched to a gene: 7. Germline CDR1 and CDR2: SGHRS and YFSETQ. In the source study's methods: Reference gene primer amplification in the assay estimated nucleated cell counts. Measured with immunoSEQ multiplex PCR; TCRdb has only the in-frame clones, and not every one. D and trimming come from the DNA, and the V and J calls and clone size come from that table. The sample records roughly 30,000 clones, around 90% being singletons. The J gene is TRBJ2-1, the V gene TRBV5-1; 9 bases align to TRBD1. The material sequenced was peripheral blood. The receptor was derived from a human donor in a cohort sampled during active COVID-19. The CDR3 spells CASSLSGTGNNEQFF. The CDR3 nucleotides read TGCGCCAGCAGCCTTTCCGGGACAGGGAACAATGAGCAGTTCTTC.